The 31 T cell receptor beta chains below come from one sample, sequenced in a study of beta chain features in type 1 diabetes. Sequenced material consisted of expressed TCRB transcripts (all of the isolated RNA was reverse transcribed). TCRdb's copy holds only in-frame clones and misses some; the assay was immunoSEQ multiplex PCR. The repertoire holds hundreds of thousands of clones, with around an eighth as singletons. General study results and limits: TCRB CDR3s from Type 1 diabetes patients were moderately but significantly shorter in all four CD4+ subsets.

For these receptors, no antigen is known. The sequenced material came from naive CD4+ T cells from blood. The receptor source for this set is a man between 18 and 35 years old with type 1 diabetes.

This clone was seen a handful of times. This sequence joins TRBV6-1 and TRBJ2-7; 9 bases line up with TRBD2. V trimming: 7 bases; J trimming: 3 bases; junction bases outside the gene matches: 10. The CDR3 spans 15 residues. Germline V gene sequence: CDR1 MNHNS, CDR2 SASEGT. The CDR3 is CASTTTTSGYYEQYF. The CDR3 DNA is TGTGCCAGCACCACTACGACTAGCGGATACTACGAGCAGTACTTC.

V is TRBV7-6 and J is TRBJ1-4; tentative D call: TRBD1 (5 bases). Per the germline V gene, CDR1 is SGHVS and CDR2 is FNYEAQ. The length of the CDR3 is 15 residues. Trimming removed 5 bases from V and 0 bases from J, with 10 bases in between. CDR3 sequence: CASSPRGATNEKLFF. The CDR3 coding sequence is TGTGCCAGCAGCCCAAGAGGGGCAACTAATGAAAAACTGTTTTTT.

The sample holds a few counts of this clone. This chain uses TRBV30 with TRBJ1-1; no reliable D call. V was pared by 2 bases and J by 10 bases, with 17 bases between. In germline, CDR1 is GTSNPN, CDR2 SVGIG (reference sequence). The CDR3 runs 13 residues. CDR3 coding DNA: TGTGCCTGGAGTCTTCTGGGCGGCTTAGGAGCTTTCTTT. Protein sequence: CAWSLLGGLGAFF.

This clone was detected a few times. This chain connects TRBV2 to TRBJ2-1; D not resolved. V shed 4 bases and J shed 6 bases, with 10 bases lying between them. The CDR3 is 13 residues long. The germline gives CDR1 SNHLY, CDR2 FYNNEI. CDR3: CASSVAVGNEQFF. CDR3 DNA: TGTGCCAGCAGTGTGGCAGTGGGCAATGAGCAGTTCTTC.

The chain has TRBV9 and TRBJ1-3; D ambiguous. The ends were cut back, 0 bases at V and 3 bases at J, with 7 bases in the middle. Germline V gene data show CDR1 as SGDLS and CDR2 as YYNGEE. This CDR3 has 14 amino acids. DNA for the CDR3: TGTGCCAGCAGCGTAGATGGTTATGGAAACACCATATATTTT. As protein: CASSVDGYGNTIYF.

The chain carries TRBV5-1 and TRBJ2-6; 8 positions agree with TRBD1. CDR3 size: 18 residues. J lost 0 bases, V lost 5 bases, and 10 bases had no gene match. Germline CDR1 and CDR2: SGHRS and YFSETQ. CDR3 in DNA: TGCGCCAGCAGTCAACTCGGACAGGGCAGCTCTGGGGCCAACGTCCTGACTTTC. Translation gives CASSQLGQGSSGANVLTF.

This chain links TRBV6-5 with TRBJ1-5, with D possibly TRBD1 on 5 matching bases. Germline loops: CDR1 MNHEY, CDR2 SVGAGI. This CDR3 is built from 15 residues. V lost 4 bases and J lost 2, with 12 bases in between. The CDR3 DNA reads TGTGCCAGCAGTTCGCGGCAGGGCCGCAATCAGCCCCAGCATTTT. This sequence encodes CASSSRQGRNQPQHF.

This clone has just a few counts. DNA of the CDR3: TGTGCCTGTGGGGACAGGAACATACTCTCTGGGGCCAACGTCCTGACTTTC. Translated: CACGDRNILSGANVLTF. The chain joins TRBV30 to TRBJ2-6; the match to TRBD1 covers 8 bases. Germline V gene data show CDR1 as GTSNPN and CDR2 as SVGIG (reference sequence). CDR3 size: 17 residues. J lost 0 bases, V lost 6 bases, and 10 bases had no gene match.

This clone was detected a few times. This chain joins TRBV2 and TRBJ2-2, with 8 bases fitting TRBD2. There are 14 residues in the CDR3. Looked up from germline, CDR1 is SNHLY and CDR2 is FYNNEI. The V segment lost 5 bases and the J segment 6 bases; nucleotides outside the gene matches: 5. CDR3 residues: CASSYTSGPGELFF. The CDR3 bases are TGTGCCAGCAGTTACACTAGCGGTCCCGGGGAGCTGTTTTTT.

The chain links TRBV11-2 to TRBJ2-5; 7 bases line up with TRBD1. The J segment lost 2 bases and the V segment lost 1 base, leaving 13 bases of the junction unmatched. CDR1 is SGHAT and CDR2 is FQNNGV in the germline V gene. CDR3 size: 18 residues. The CDR3 DNA reads as TGTGCCAGCAGCTTAGGCCTCACCTGGGACAGACGTCAAGAGACCCAGTACTTC. Translating it yields CASSLGLTWDRRQETQYF.

In regard to this clone: The CDR3 carries no conserved terminal phenylalanine or tryptophan, so it likely arises from a read error. The DNA is omitted, as the CDR3 cannot be located on it reliably, and the CDR3 follows TCRdb's listing. This chain joins TRBV4-3 and TRBJ2-3; the table gives TRBD2 as D, unverified against the DNA. From its first to its last residue, the CDR3 has 11 amino acids. Germline loops: CDR1 LGHNA, CDR2 YSLEER. CDR3 loop: CASSQGLAGGH.

J is TRBJ1-6 and V is TRBV30, with D unclear. The CDR3 spans 14 residues. Trimming took 0 bases from V and 5 from J, leaving 8 bases between them. CDR1 GTSNPN and CDR2 SVGIG come from the germline V gene (reference sequence). CDR3 nucleotides: TGTGCCTGGAGTGTATCCCCTAATAATTCACCCCTCCACTTT. Its protein product is CAWSVSPNNSPLHF.

This clone was recorded a few times. The chain combines TRBV15 with TRBJ2-7, with D perhaps TRBD2 (5 bases). The V and J ends lost 0 bases and 3 bases respectively, with 12 bases between them. The CDR3 is 15 residues long. The germline V gene encodes CDR1 LNHNV and CDR2 YYDKDF (reference sequence). CDR3 protein: CATSRDTGLGYEQYF. For the CDR3, the DNA is TGTGCCACCAGCAGAGATACGGGATTGGGCTACGAGCAGTACTTC. The complete variable domain, with remaining parts taken from reference TRBV15 and TRBJ2-7, reads DAMVIQNPRYQVTQFGKPVTLSCSQTLNHNVMYWYQQKSSQAPKLLFHYYDKDFNNEADTPDNFQSRRPNTSFCFLDIRSPGLGDTAMYLCATSRDTGLGYEQYFGPGTRLTVT.

The rearrangement joins TRBV7-9 to TRBJ2-3; TRBD1 matches 8 bases. The CDR3 is 17 residues long. With 6 bases clipped from V and 0 bases from J, the junction kept 11 bases outside the gene matches. Germline loops: CDR1 SEHNR, CDR2 FQNEAQ (reference sequence). The CDR3 reads CASRSPRGHTSTDTQYF. The CDR3 coding sequence is TGTGCCAGCAGGTCACCCAGGGGGCACACGAGCACAGATACGCAGTATTTT.

This clone came up a few times. Here the CDR3 reads CASSSRGSNTGELFF. The CDR3, as DNA: TGTGCCAGCAGCTCACGCGGGAGTAACACCGGGGAGCTGTTTTTT. This chain links TRBV6-1 with TRBJ2-2; 7 bases fit TRBD2. Germline V gives CDR1 MNHNS, CDR2 SASEGT. With V trimmed by 6 bases and J by 2 bases, 6 bases remained unmatched. The CDR3 is 15 residues long.

This chain joins TRBV30 and TRBJ2-1, with 11 bases matching TRBD2. The CDR3 length is 16 residues. The germline V gene encodes CDR1 GTSNPN and CDR2 SVGIG (reference sequence). In DNA form, the CDR3 reads TGTGCTTCGGAAAGAGGGGCTAGCGGGAGGAACGATGAGCAGTTCTTC. Protein sequence: CASERGASGRNDEQFF.

This clone occurred a few times. The V gene is TRBV2, the J gene TRBJ1-2, with 8 bases aligning to TRBD1. V lost 4 bases to trimming and J lost 8 bases; unmatched junction nucleotides: 6. The CDR3 spans 13 residues. CDR1 and CDR2 from the germline V gene are SNHLY and FYNNEI. The DNA for the CDR3 is TGTGCCAGCAGTGGGACAGGGTCCCTAGGCTACACCTTC. This sequence encodes CASSGTGSLGYTF.

This rearrangement joins TRBV11-2 to TRBJ2-3; D is possibly TRBD1 (6 bases). V dropped 4 bases and J dropped 0 bases, with 20 bases sitting between them. Germline assignment: CDR1 SGHAT and CDR2 FQNNGV. CDR3 length: 18 amino acids. CDR3 DNA: TGTGCCAGCAGCTCGCCCCGGGGTAGGACAGCCAGCACAGATACGCAGTATTTT. Protein sequence: CASSSPRGRTASTDTQYF.

This clone was recorded a few times. The chain joins TRBV6-6 to TRBJ1-1, with D possibly being TRBD1 (5 bases). V was cut by 10 bases and J by 0 bases, with 12 bases left in between. CDR3 length: 13 residues. Germline CDR1 MNHNY, CDR2 SVGAGI (reference sequence). The CDR3 spells CAIGGAMNTEAFF. The CDR3 nucleotides read TGTGCCATTGGGGGAGCCATGAACACTGAAGCTTTCTTT.

V is TRBV14 and J is TRBJ1-2; weak D call: TRBD1 (5 bases). CDR3 length: 13 residues. Germline loops: CDR1 SGHDN, CDR2 FVKESK. V was trimmed by 1 base and J by 4 bases, leaving 7 bases between them. For the CDR3, the DNA is TGTGCCAGCAGCCAAGGACAGACCTATGGCTACACCTTC. Its translation: CASSQGQTYGYTF.

This clone was counted between two and nine times. V and J are TRBV28 and TRBJ1-1, with unresolved D. Per the germline V gene, CDR1 is MDHEN and CDR2 is SYDVKM. V lost 1 base, J lost 9 bases, and 9 bases lay in between. The CDR3 totals 12 residues. Written as DNA, the CDR3 is TGTGCCAGCAGTTTATTGGTCAGAAAAGCTTTCTTT. It is translated as CASSLLVRKAFF.

This chain links TRBV29-1 with TRBJ1-2; D not resolved. The CDR3 is 13 residues long. In germline, CDR1 is SQVTM, CDR2 ANQGSEA. V was clipped by 6 bases and J by 6 bases, with 17 bases between them. CDR3 nucleotide sequence: TGCAGCGTCCTAGATGGGGTTCTCGATGGCTACACCTTC. This encodes CSVLDGVLDGYTF.

The rearrangement joins TRBV25-1 to TRBJ1-5, with D tentatively TRBD1 (5 bases). Germline lookup yields CDR1 MGHDK and CDR2 SYGVNS. Trimming pared 7 bases from V and 1 base from J, leaving 8 bases between. This CDR3 has 13 residues. The CDR3 nucleotides read TGTGCCAGCACCGGGGACAGCAATCAGCCCCAGCATTTT. It is translated as CASTGDSNQPQHF.

This clone occurred a few times. The genes are TRBV7-9 and TRBJ1-6; TRBD1 is a possible D gene (5 bases). The CDR3 runs 19 residues. Germline lookup yields CDR1 SEHNR and CDR2 FQNEAQ (reference sequence). With 1 base removed from V and 0 bases from J, the gap between germline ends came to 16 bases. The CDR3 region is CASSLESGGGSSYNSPLHF. Here the CDR3 DNA reads TGTGCCAGCAGCTTAGAGTCCGGGGGTGGAAGCTCCTATAATTCACCCCTCCACTTT.

V gene TRBV14 combines with J gene TRBJ2-7; 10 nucleotides line up with TRBD1. Unmatched junction bases numbered 5, after V lost 2 bases and J lost 4 bases. The germline gives CDR1 SGHDN, CDR2 FVKESK. The CDR3 sequence is 15 residues long. The CDR3 sequence: CASSQTGTGVYEQYF. The CDR3, as DNA: TGTGCCAGCAGCCAAACCGGGACAGGGGTTTACGAGCAGTACTTC.

The J gene is TRBJ2-6, the V gene TRBV9; D may correspond to TRBD1 or TRBD2 (5 bases each). CDR1 SGDLS and CDR2 YYNGEE come from the germline V gene. V gave up 3 bases and J gave up 2 bases, with 12 bases separating them. The CDR3 is 16 residues long. The CDR3 sequence: CASSAARGTGANVLTF. CDR3 coding DNA: TGTGCCAGCAGCGCGGCGAGGGGAACTGGGGCCAACGTCCTGACTTTC.

This chain joins TRBV27 and TRBJ2-5; TRBD1 agrees at 8 bases. The germline V gene has CDR1 MNHEY and CDR2 SMNVEV (reference sequence). V gave up 2 bases and J gave up 2 bases; unmatched junction bases: 4. The CDR3 runs 15 residues. The chain's CDR3 is CASSLSRGQQETQYF. In nucleotides, the CDR3 is TGTGCCAGCAGTTTAAGCAGGGGGCAACAAGAGACCCAGTACTTC.

Concerning this clone itself: The same CDR3 can be traced to other DNA sequences in this sample. V is TRBV29-1 and J is TRBJ2-7; D possibly corresponds to TRBD2 (6 bases). Germline V gene sequence: CDR1 SQVTM, CDR2 ANQGSEA. Trimming shortened V by 7 bases and J by 0 bases, and 10 bases separated the two germline ends. This CDR3 contains 12 residues. The CDR3 loop is CSAGTDSYEQYF. DNA for the CDR3: TGCAGCGCCGGGACTGACTCCTACGAGCAGTACTTC.

Regarding this clone: Other DNA sequences in this sample translate to the same CDR3. The chain carries TRBV30 and TRBJ1-5; D not resolved. The CDR3 runs to 13 residues. CDR1 and CDR2 (germline): GTSNPN, SVGIG (reference sequence). Trimming cost V 3 bases and J 4 bases, with 10 bases left between them. CDR3 DNA sequence: TGTGCCTGGAGCCCTCGGGGAAATCAGCCCCAGCATTTT. Its translation: CAWSPRGNQPQHF.

This sequence joins TRBV27 and TRBJ2-5; tentative D call: TRBD1 (5 bases). Germline values: CDR1 MNHEY, CDR2 SMNVEV (reference sequence). The V gene lost 2 bases and the J gene lost 2 bases, with 12 bases spanning the gap. This CDR3 spans 15 amino acids. The CDR3 DNA sequence: TGTGCCAGCAGTTTACGGCCAGGGCTGCAAGAGACCCAGTACTTC. Amino acid sequence: CASSLRPGLQETQYF.

This clone was detected a few times. The chain links TRBV7-9 to TRBJ1-2; TRBD1 aligns across 8 bases. CDR1 and CDR2 (germline): SEHNR, FQNEAQ (reference sequence). V was clipped by 1 base and J by 6 bases; unmatched bases: 13. The CDR3 totals 17 residues. For the CDR3, the DNA is TGTGCCAGCAGCTTAGTCCAGGGGGCCTCTCGCTATGATGGCTACACCTTC. It encodes CASSLVQGASRYDGYTF.